Shown below are 20 T cell receptor beta chains from a single sample sequenced in a study of blood T cell repertoires in COVID-19. Sequencing used immunoSEQ multiplex PCR; TCRdb keeps in-frame clones, though not all of them. Of 65,000 to 100,000 clones in the sample, roughly 80% were seen once. Sequenced: peripheral blood. All receptors derive from a human donor in a cohort sampled during active COVID-19.

The chain recombines TRBV25-1 with TRBJ2-5; 9 bases map to TRBD1. V shed 4 bases and J 5 bases; nucleotides not matched to a gene: 8. Germline assignment: CDR1 MGHDK and CDR2 SYGVNS. There are 15 residues in the CDR3. CDR3 amino acids: CASSAEDRGEETQYF. The CDR3 region has the DNA TGTGCCAGCAGTGCCGAGGACAGGGGAGAGGAGACCCAGTACTTC.

This chain connects TRBV5-1 to TRBJ2-2; TRBD1 matches 8 bases. With V trimmed by 5 bases and J by 2 bases, 8 bases remained unmatched. Germline assignment: CDR1 SGHRS and CDR2 YFSETQ. The CDR3 has 16 residues. CDR3 nucleotides: TGCGCCAGCAGTCCGCGCCAGGGGGCTAACACCGGGGAGCTGTTTTTT. This translates into CASSPRQGANTGELFF. Supplemented by reference TRBV5-1 and TRBJ2-2, the full variable domain reads KAGVTQTPRYLIKTRGQQVTLSCSPISGHRSVSWYQQTPGQGLQFLFEYFSETQRNKGNFPGRFSGRQFSNSRSEMNVSTLELGDSALYLCASSPRQGANTGELFFGEGSRLTVL.

This clone occurred a few times. The rearrangement links TRBV7-2 to TRBJ1-6; 7 nucleotides agree with TRBD1. V trimming: 2 bases; J trimming: 10 bases; junction bases outside the gene matches: 5. The germline CDR1 and CDR2 sequences are SGHTA and FQGNSA. This CDR3 is built from 14 residues. CDR3 loop: CASSLTGVKSPLHF. The CDR3, as DNA: TGTGCCAGCAGCTTAACAGGGGTCAAGTCACCCCTCCACTTT. The full variable domain, rest sourced from reference TRBV7-2 and TRBJ1-6, is GAGVSQSPSNKVTEKGKDVELRCDPISGHTALYWYRQSLGQGLEFLIYFQGNSAPDKSGLPSDRFSAERTGGSVSTLTIQRTQQEDSAVYLCASSLTGVKSPLHFGNGTRLTVT.

The rearrangement joins TRBV6-5 to TRBJ1-2; 7 nucleotides align to TRBD1. CDR1 is MNHEY and CDR2 is SVGAGI in the germline V gene. The CDR3 has 15 amino acids. V was pared by 7 bases and J by 8 bases, with 16 bases of the junction left unmatched. The DNA for the CDR3 is TGTGCCAGCACCACTACGGTGCAGGGGGGTAGAGGCTACACCTTC. Encoded protein: CASTTTVQGGRGYTF.

V is TRBV19 and J is TRBJ1-5; 8 bases fit TRBD1. J lost 9 bases, V lost 4 bases, and 11 bases had no gene match. CDR1 LNHDA and CDR2 SQIVND come from the germline V gene (reference sequence). The CDR3 length is 15 residues. The CDR3 sequence: CASSTGQGWGVPQHF. CDR3 DNA sequence: TGTGCCAGTAGTACCGGACAGGGATGGGGGGTGCCCCAGCATTTT. The full variable domain, rest sourced from reference TRBV19 and TRBJ1-5, is DGGITQSPKYLFRKEGQNVTLSCEQNLNHDAMYWYRQDPGQGLRLIYYSQIVNDFQKGDIAEGYSVSREKKESFPLTVTSAQKNPTAFYLCASSTGQGWGVPQHFGDGTRLSIL.

This chain's CDR3 is CASSQGLNSPLHF. DNA of the CDR3: TGTGCCAGCAGCCAGGGACTCAATTCACCCCTCCACTTT. The chain recombines TRBV28 with TRBJ1-6, with D maybe TRBD1 (5 bases). This CDR3 contains 13 residues. Germline lookup yields CDR1 MDHEN and CDR2 SYDVKM. With 6 bases removed from V and 7 bases from J, the gap between germline ends came to 10 bases. The complete variable domain, with remaining parts taken from reference TRBV28 and TRBJ1-6, reads DVKVTQSSRYLVKRTGEKVFLECVQDMDHENMFWYRQDPGLGLRLIYFSYDVKMKEKGDIPEGYSVSREKKERFSLILESASTNQTSMYLCASSQGLNSPLHFGNGTRLTVT.

This clone showed up just a few times. The chain carries TRBV5-1 and TRBJ2-1, with 12 bases aligning to TRBD2. The V segment lost 4 bases and the J segment 5 bases; nucleotides outside the gene matches: 7. This CDR3 spans 16 amino acids. Germline V gives CDR1 SGHRS, CDR2 YFSETQ. The CDR3 here is CASSMTSGGGDNEQFF. DNA of the CDR3: TGCGCCAGCAGCATGACTAGCGGGGGAGGCGACAATGAGCAGTTCTTC.

V and J are TRBV7-2 and TRBJ2-3, with 7 bases identical to TRBD2. Per germline, CDR1 SGHTA and CDR2 FQGNSA. The length of the CDR3 is 15 residues. V gave up 5 bases and J gave up 0 bases; unmatched junction bases: 5. The CDR3 spells CASSELAASTDTQYF. The CDR3 DNA reads as TGTGCCAGCAGCGAGCTAGCGGCTAGCACAGATACGCAGTATTTT.

The rearrangement links TRBV18 to TRBJ1-6; no clear D gene. V shed 5 bases and J shed 7 bases, with 15 bases lying between them. Germline CDR1 KGHSH, CDR2 LQKENI. The CDR3 contains 15 residues. This CDR3 is CASSADTAANSPLHF. The CDR3 nucleotides read TGTGCCAGCTCAGCAGACACGGCAGCCAATTCACCCCTCCACTTT.

This chain joins TRBV2 and TRBJ2-1; 7 bases agree with TRBD2. Trimming cost V 11 bases and J 8 bases; bases outside gene matches: 15. This CDR3 comprises 14 residues. Per the germline V gene, CDR1 is SNHLY and CDR2 is FYNNEI. The CDR3 reads CASGAGLRTDEQFF. The CDR3 DNA follows: TGTGCCTCTGGAGCGGGGTTGCGAACCGATGAGCAGTTCTTC.

The chain joins TRBV12-5 to TRBJ2-1; 15 positions agree with TRBD2. V was pared by 3 bases and J by 3 bases, with 12 bases of the junction left unmatched. The germline V gene has CDR1 LGHNT and CDR2 FRNRAP. The CDR3 has 20 residues. CDR3 residues: CASGFQSGTSGGTIYNEQFF. CDR3 bases: TGTGCTAGTGGTTTCCAATCCGGGACTAGCGGGGGGACGATCTACAATGAGCAGTTCTTC.

V usage is TRBV7-2 and J usage is TRBJ2-5; the match to TRBD2 covers 7 bases. CDR3 length: 15 amino acids. The germline gives CDR1 SGHTA, CDR2 FQGNSA. Trimming at V came to 9 bases and at J to 5 bases, leaving 15 bases not matched to a gene. In DNA form, the CDR3 reads TGTGCCAGTTCCCGTTCGGGGGGTTGGGAGGAGACCCAGTACTTC. It specifies CASSRSGGWEETQYF.

The rearrangement links TRBV10-3 to TRBJ1-2; 9 nucleotides align to TRBD1. The CDR3 spans 16 residues. Germline trimming cut 4 bases from V and 2 bases from J; bases unmatched to any gene: 8. Germline values: CDR1 ENHRY, CDR2 SYGVKD. This CDR3 reads CAISVQQGARNYGYTF. CDR3 coding DNA: TGTGCCATCAGTGTGCAACAGGGGGCGCGGAACTATGGCTACACCTTC.

The chain carries TRBV6-5 and TRBJ1-5, with TRBD1 as a possible D gene (5 bases). V lost 10 bases and J 1 base, leaving 11 bases between the germline ends. This CDR3 contains 13 residues. CDR1 is MNHEY, CDR2 SVGAGI, per germline. The CDR3 nucleotides are TGTGCCAACTCAAGGGGAAGCAATCAGCCCCAGCATTTT. As protein: CANSRGSNQPQHF.

This clone appeared a few times. The chain carries TRBV7-9 and TRBJ2-1, with 7 bases identical to TRBD1. There are 14 residues in the CDR3. V gave up 4 bases and J gave up 1 base; unmatched junction bases: 1. Per germline, CDR1 SEHNR and CDR2 FQNEAQ (reference sequence). The CDR3 sequence: CASSSQGSYNEQFF. The CDR3 DNA reads TGTGCCAGCAGCTCACAGGGGTCCTACAATGAGCAGTTCTTC. The whole variable domain, filled in from reference TRBV7-9 and TRBJ2-1, reads DTGVSQNPRHKITKRGQNVTFRCDPISEHNRLYWYRQTLGQGPEFLTYFQNEAQLEKSRLLSDRFSAERPKGSFSTLEIQRTEQGDSAMYLCASSSQGSYNEQFFGPGTRLTVL.

The chain joins TRBV5-1 to TRBJ1-6; D gene uncertain. Trimming took off 5 bases at V and 0 bases at J, with 15 bases between the two ends. This CDR3 has 17 residues. Germline lookup yields CDR1 SGHRS and CDR2 YFSETQ. CDR3 coding DNA: TGCGCCAGCAGGGATACAGAGAGTAGCTCCTATAATTCACCCCTCCACTTT. It codes for CASRDTESSSYNSPLHF.

This chain uses TRBV5-6 with TRBJ2-3; D possibly corresponds to TRBD2 (5 bases). The CDR3 consists of 15 residues. Germline V CDR1 and CDR2: SGHDT, YYEEEE. The V and J ends lost 3 bases and 1 base respectively, with 12 bases between them. CDR3 nucleotide sequence: TGTGCCAGCAGCTCCCCTGGGAGCCGCACAGATACGCAGTATTTT. This translates into CASSSPGSRTDTQYF.

This clone was counted a few times. The rearrangement joins TRBV18 to TRBJ2-3; 8 nucleotides match TRBD2. The germline V gene has CDR1 KGHSH and CDR2 LQKENI. V trimming: 5 bases; J trimming: 1 base; junction bases outside the gene matches: 5. CDR3 length equals 15 residues. CDR3 in amino acids: CASSTSGLRTDTQYF. The CDR3 nucleotides read TGTGCCAGCTCAACTAGCGGATTACGCACAGATACGCAGTATTTT.

This chain connects TRBV5-1 to TRBJ2-2; TRBD2 aligns across 7 bases. After removal of 3 bases from V and 1 base from J, the junction contained 21 bases not matched to a gene. The CDR3 has 21 residues. The germline V gene has CDR1 SGHRS and CDR2 YFSETQ. The CDR3 reads CASSSLPLGRVPDRNTGELFF. The CDR3 region has the DNA TGCGCCAGCAGCTCCTTACCCCTAGGGAGGGTGCCTGACAGGAACACCGGGGAGCTGTTTTTT.

The chain combines TRBV9 with TRBJ2-7; 8 nucleotides align to TRBD1. This CDR3 comprises 13 residues. Trimming cost V 3 bases and J 5 bases; bases outside gene matches: 4. Germline CDR1 is SGDLS and CDR2 is YYNGEE. The CDR3 sequence: CASSGTGNNEQYF. Here the CDR3 DNA reads TGTGCCAGCAGCGGGACAGGGAACAACGAGCAGTACTTC.